This TCR beta chain was found in a study of cytomegalovirus exposure and HLA in healthy donors. The CDR3 contains 13 residues. J lost 4 bases, V lost 4 bases, and 2 bases had no gene match. Germline CDR1 MGHDK, CDR2 SYGVNS. PCR primers comprised 60 Vbeta and 13 Jbeta primers. Clones were read by immunoSEQ multiplex PCR, and TCRdb kept only the in-frame ones, dropping some. The top ten hold 2.1% of the sample, which has 150,000 or so clones, approximately 70% seen once. Sequencing was done on a sample of PBMCs. This clonotype originated in a woman aged 55-75 years in good health and CMV-seropositive. V gene TRBV25-1 combines with J gene TRBJ1-2; 8 positions agree with TRBD1. The CDR3 bases are TGTGCCAGCAGTGTTGGGACAGGCTATGGCTACACCTTC. Residues: CASSVGTGYGYTF.